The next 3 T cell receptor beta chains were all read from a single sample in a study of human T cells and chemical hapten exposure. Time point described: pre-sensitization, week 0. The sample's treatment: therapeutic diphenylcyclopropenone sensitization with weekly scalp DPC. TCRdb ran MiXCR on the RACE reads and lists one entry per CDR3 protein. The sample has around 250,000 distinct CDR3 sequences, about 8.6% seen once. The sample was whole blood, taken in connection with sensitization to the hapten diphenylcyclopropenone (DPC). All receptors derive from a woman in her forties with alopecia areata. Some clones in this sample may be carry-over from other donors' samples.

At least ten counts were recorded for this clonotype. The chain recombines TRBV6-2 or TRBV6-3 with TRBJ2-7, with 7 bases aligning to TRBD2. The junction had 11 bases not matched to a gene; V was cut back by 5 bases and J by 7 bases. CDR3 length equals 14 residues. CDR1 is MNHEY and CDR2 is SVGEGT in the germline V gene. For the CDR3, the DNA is TGTGCCAGCAGTCCCGGGACTATTGGCAGGGAGCAGTACTTC. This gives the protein CASSPGTIGREQYF.

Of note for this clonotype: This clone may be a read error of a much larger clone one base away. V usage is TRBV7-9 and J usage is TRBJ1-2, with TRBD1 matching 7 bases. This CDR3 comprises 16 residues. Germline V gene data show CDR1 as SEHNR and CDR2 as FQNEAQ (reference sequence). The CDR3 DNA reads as TGTGCCAGCAGCCAACCTGGGACAGCTGGAGGCTATGACTACACCTTC. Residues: CASSQPGTAGGYDYTF.

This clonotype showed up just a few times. This CDR3 is CASSKGQTTGELFF. The CDR3 coding sequence is TGTGCCAGCAGCAAGGGACAGACCACCGGGGAGCTGTTTTTT. The chain employs TRBV7-9 and TRBJ2-2; 7 bases fit TRBD1. The CDR3 sequence is 14 residues long. Germline trimming cut 5 bases from V and 4 bases from J; bases unmatched to any gene: 4. In germline, CDR1 is SEHNR, CDR2 FQNEAQ (reference sequence).